This T cell receptor beta chain comes out of a study of blood T cell repertoires in COVID-19. With 1 base removed from V and 3 bases from J, the gap between germline ends came to 9 bases. Germline V CDR1 and CDR2: SEHNR, FQNEAQ (reference sequence). This CDR3 spans 15 amino acids. Some clones are missing from TCRdb's copy, which holds only in-frame ones; the method was immunoSEQ multiplex PCR. Of over 55,000 clones listed, 80% to 90% were seen once; the top ten hold about 3.8%. This chain connects TRBV7-9 to TRBJ1-4; perhaps TRBD1 as D (5 bases). Sequences were obtained from PBMCs or T cells enriched from blood (not recorded which). The source of this sequence is a woman between 35 and 50 years old with acute COVID-19. The CDR3 nucleotides read TGTGCCAGCAGCTTAGGTACAGGCCCTAATGAAAAACTGTTTTTT. It translates to CASSLGTGPNEKLFF.